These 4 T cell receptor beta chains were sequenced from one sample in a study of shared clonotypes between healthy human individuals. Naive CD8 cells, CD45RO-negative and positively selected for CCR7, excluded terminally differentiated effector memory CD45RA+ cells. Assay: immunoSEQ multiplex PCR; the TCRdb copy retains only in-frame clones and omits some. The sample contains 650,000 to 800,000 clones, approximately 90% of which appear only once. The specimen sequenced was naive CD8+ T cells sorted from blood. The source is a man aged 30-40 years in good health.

CDR3 protein: CASSPLGVAQVYEQYF. The CDR3 DNA sequence: TGTGCCAGCAGTCCCTTGGGGGTAGCGCAAGTTTACGAGCAGTACTTC. The chain has TRBV27 and TRBJ2-7; D might be TRBD1 or TRBD2, each matching 5 bases. V lost 5 bases, J lost 4 bases, and 21 bases lay in between. Germline values: CDR1 MNHEY, CDR2 SMNVEV (reference sequence). This CDR3 comprises 16 residues.

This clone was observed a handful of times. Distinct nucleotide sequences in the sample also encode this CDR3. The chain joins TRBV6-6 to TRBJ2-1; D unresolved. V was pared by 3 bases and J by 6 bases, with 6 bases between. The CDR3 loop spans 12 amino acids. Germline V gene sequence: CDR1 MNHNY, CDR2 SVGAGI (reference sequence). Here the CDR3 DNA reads TGTGCCAGCAGTTATTCAAGCAATGAGCAGTTCTTC. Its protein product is CASSYSSNEQFF.

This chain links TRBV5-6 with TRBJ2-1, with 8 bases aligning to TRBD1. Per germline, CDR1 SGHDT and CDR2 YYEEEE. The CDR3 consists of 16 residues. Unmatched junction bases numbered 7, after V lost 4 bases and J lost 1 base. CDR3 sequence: CASSPDRDFSYNEQFF. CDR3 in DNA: TGTGCCAGCAGCCCGGACAGGGACTTTTCCTACAATGAGCAGTTCTTC.

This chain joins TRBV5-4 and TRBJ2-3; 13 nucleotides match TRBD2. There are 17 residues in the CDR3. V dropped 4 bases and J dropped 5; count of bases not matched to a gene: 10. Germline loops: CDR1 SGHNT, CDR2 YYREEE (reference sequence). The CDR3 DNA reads TGTGCCAGCAGCGTCGAAGGGGGACTAGCGGGAATAGATACGCAGTATTTT. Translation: CASSVEGGLAGIDTQYF.